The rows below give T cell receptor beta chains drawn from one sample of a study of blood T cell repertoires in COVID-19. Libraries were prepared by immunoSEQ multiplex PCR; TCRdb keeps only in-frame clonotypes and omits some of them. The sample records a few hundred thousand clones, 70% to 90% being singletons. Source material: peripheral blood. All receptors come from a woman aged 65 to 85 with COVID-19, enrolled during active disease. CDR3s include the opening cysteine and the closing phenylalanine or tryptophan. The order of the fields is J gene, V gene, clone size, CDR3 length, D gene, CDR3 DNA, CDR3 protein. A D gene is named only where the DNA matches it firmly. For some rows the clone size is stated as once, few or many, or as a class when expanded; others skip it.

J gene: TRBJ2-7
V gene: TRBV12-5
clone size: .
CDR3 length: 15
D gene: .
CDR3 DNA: TGTGCTAGTGGTTTGGTCTTGACAAGCTCCTACGAGCAGTACTTC
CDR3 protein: CASGLVLTSSYEQYF

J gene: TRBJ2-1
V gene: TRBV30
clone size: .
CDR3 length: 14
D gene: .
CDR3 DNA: TGTGCCTGGAGCGTGAGGTACCAGTACAATGAGCAGTTCTTC
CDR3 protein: CAWSVRYQYNEQFF

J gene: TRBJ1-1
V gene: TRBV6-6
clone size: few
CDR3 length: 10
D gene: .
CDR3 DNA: TGTGCTACGGAGGGCGGTGAAGCTTTCTTT
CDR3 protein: CATEGGEAFF

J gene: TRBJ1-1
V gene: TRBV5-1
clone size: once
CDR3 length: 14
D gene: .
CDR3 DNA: TGCGCCAGCAGCTTGTCACAGCAGAACACTGAAGCTTTCTTT
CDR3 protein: CASSLSQQNTEAFF

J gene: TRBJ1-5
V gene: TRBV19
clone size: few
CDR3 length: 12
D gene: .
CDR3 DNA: TGTGCCAGTACCACGGGTTTCCAGCCCCAGCATTTT
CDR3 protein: CASTTGFQPQHF

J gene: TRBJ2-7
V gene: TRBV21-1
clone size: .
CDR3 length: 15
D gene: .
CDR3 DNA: TGTGCCAGCAGCAAAGTTACAGGTATTCCCTACGAGCAGTACTTC
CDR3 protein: CASSKVTGIPYEQYF

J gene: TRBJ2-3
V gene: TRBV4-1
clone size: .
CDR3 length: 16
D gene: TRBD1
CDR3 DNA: TGCGCCAGCAGCCAACCACAGGGGGCACGAACAGATACGCAGTATTTT
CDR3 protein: CASSQPQGARTDTQYF

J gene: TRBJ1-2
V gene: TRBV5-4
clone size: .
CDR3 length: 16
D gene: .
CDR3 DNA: TGTGCCAGCAGCTTCCCGGTCGGCGGGCGGCTACTTAGCTACACCTTC
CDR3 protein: CASSFPVGGRLLSYTF

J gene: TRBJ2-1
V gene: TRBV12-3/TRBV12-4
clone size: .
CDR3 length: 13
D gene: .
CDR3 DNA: TGTGCCAGCAGTTTAGGAGGAGGGTACGAGCAGTTCTTC
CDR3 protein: CASSLGGGYEQFF

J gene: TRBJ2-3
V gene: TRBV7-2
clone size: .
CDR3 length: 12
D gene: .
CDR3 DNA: TGTGCCAGCAGCTTGACAGAGACTACGCAGTATTTT
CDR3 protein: CASSLTETTQYF

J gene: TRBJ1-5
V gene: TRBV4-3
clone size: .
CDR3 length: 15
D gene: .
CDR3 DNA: TGCGCCAGCAGCCAAGAGAGGCTCGGTAATCAGCCCCAGCATTTT
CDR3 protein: CASSQERLGNQPQHF